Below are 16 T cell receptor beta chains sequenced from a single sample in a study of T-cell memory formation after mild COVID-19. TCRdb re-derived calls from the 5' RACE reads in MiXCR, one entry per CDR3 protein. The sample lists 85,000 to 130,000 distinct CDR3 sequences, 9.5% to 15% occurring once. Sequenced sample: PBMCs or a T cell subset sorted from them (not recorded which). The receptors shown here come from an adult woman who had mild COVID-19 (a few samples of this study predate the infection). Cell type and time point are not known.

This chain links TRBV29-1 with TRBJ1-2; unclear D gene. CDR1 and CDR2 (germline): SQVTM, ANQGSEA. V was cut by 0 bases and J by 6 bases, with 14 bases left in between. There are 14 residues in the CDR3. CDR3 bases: TGCAGCGTTGAAGAAGACGCGGGTTTTGATGGCTACACCTTC. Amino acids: CSVEEDAGFDGYTF.

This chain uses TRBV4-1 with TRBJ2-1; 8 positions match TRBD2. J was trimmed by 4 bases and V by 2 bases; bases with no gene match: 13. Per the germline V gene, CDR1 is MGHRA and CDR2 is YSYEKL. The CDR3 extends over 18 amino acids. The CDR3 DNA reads TGCGCCAGCAGCCAATATGATGCGGGGGGAACGGAATACAATGAGCAGTTCTTC. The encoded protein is CASSQYDAGGTEYNEQFF.

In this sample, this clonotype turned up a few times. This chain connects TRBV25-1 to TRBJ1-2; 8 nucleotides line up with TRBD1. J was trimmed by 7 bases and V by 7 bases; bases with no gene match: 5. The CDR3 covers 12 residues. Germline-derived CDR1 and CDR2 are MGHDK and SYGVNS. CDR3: CASTTGVGGYTF. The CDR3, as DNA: TGTGCCAGCACGACAGGGGTGGGTGGCTACACCTTC.

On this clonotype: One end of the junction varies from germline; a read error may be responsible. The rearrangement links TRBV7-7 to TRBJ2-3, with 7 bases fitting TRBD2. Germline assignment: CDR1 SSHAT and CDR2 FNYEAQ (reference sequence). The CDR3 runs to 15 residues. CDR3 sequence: CASSLALAPFETQYF. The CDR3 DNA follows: TGCGCCAGCAGCTTAGCACTAGCGCCATTCGAGACGCAGTATTTT.

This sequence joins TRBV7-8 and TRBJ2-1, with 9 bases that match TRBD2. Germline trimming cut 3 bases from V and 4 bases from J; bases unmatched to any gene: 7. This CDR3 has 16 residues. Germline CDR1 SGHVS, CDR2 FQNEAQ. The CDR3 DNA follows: TGTGCCAGCAGCTTTAGACGGCTAGCGGGATACAATGAGCAGTTCTTC. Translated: CASSFRRLAGYNEQFF.

For the CDR3, the DNA is TGCGCCAGCAGCCAAGATCACAGGGAAGAGACCCAGTACTTC. Its translation is CASSQDHREETQYF. The rearrangement uses TRBV4-1 and TRBJ2-5; tentative D call: TRBD1 (6 bases). Germline CDR1 MGHRA, CDR2 YSYEKL. The CDR3 spans 14 residues. V was shortened by 0 bases and J by 3 bases, with 8 bases between the two germline ends.

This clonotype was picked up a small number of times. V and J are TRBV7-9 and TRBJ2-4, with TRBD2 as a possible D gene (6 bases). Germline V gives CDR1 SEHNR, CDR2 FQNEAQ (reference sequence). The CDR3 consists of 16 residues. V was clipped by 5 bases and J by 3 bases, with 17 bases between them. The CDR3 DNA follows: TGTGCCAGCAGCCCACCCCGCGGGGAGGTCAAAAACATTCAGTACTTC. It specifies CASSPPRGEVKNIQYF.

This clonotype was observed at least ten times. CDR3 loop: CASSLAWGAEADTQYF. The CDR3 nucleotides read TGTGCCAGCAGCTTAGCGTGGGGGGCCGAGGCAGATACGCAGTATTTT. The chain combines TRBV7-9 with TRBJ2-3, with D possibly called TRBD1 or TRBD2 (6 bases each). V lost 0 bases and J 4 bases, leaving 14 bases between the germline ends. Germline-derived CDR1 and CDR2 are SEHNR and FQNEAQ (reference sequence). CDR3 length equals 16 residues.

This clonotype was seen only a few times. The CDR3 loop reads CSAPDGSYGYTF. The CDR3 nucleotides read TGCAGTGCTCCGGACGGCTCCTATGGCTACACCTTC. The V gene is TRBV20-1, the J gene TRBJ1-2; D gene ambiguous. V shed 5 bases and J shed 4 bases, with 11 bases lying between them. The CDR3 contains 12 residues. Germline V gene lookup returns CDR1 DFQATT and CDR2 SNEGSKA (reference sequence).

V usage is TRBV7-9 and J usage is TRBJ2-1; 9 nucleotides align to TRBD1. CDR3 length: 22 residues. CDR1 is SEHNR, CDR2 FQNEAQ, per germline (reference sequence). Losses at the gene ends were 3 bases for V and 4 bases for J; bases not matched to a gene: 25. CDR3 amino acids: CASSFGDGTGTNRGALYNEQFF. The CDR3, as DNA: TGTGCCAGCAGCTTTGGGGATGGGACAGGGACCAATAGGGGGGCCCTTTACAATGAGCAGTTCTTC.

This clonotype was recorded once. CDR3 DNA: TGTGCCTGGACGCAAAGGGGGAACACTGAAGCTTTCTTT. As protein: CAWTQRGNTEAFF. The chain has TRBV30 and TRBJ1-1; TRBD1 is a possible D gene (5 bases). The V gene lost 4 bases and the J gene lost 1 base, with 10 bases spanning the gap. The length of the CDR3 is 13 residues. Germline V CDR1 and CDR2: GTSNPN, SVGIG (reference sequence).

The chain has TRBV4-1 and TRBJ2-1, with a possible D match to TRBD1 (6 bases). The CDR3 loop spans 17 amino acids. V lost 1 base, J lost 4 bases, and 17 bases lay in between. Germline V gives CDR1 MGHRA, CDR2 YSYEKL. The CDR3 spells CASSQVLMGQGYNEQFF. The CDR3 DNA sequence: TGCGCCAGCAGCCAAGTGCTCATGGGACAAGGTTACAATGAGCAGTTCTTC.

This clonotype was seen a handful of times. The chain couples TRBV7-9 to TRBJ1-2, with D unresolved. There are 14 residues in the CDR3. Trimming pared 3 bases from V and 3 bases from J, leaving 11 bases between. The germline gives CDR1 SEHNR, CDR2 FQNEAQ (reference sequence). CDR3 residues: CASSFGGSDYGYTF. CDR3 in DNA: TGTGCCAGCAGCTTTGGAGGTTCTGACTATGGCTACACCTTC.

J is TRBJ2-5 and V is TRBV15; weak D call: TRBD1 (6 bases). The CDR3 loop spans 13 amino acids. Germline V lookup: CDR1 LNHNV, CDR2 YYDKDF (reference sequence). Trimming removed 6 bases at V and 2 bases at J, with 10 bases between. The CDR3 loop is CATSYRAQETQYF. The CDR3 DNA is TGTGCCACCAGTTACAGGGCTCAAGAGACCCAGTACTTC.

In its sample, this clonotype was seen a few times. The CDR3 DNA follows: TGCAGTGCTAGAGATCCCGGACTAGCGGGGACCGGGGAGCTGTTTTTT. Translation: CSARDPGLAGTGELFF. This chain connects TRBV20-1 to TRBJ2-2, with 12 bases lining up with TRBD2. The length of the CDR3 is 16 residues. J was trimmed by 5 bases and V by 0 bases; bases with no gene match: 4. The germline V gene has CDR1 DFQATT and CDR2 SNEGSKA (reference sequence).

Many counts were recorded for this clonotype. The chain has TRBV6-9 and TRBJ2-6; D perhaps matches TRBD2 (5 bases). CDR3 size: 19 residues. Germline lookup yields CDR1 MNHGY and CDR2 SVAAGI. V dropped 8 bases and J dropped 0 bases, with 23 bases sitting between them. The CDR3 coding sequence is TGTGCCAGCTCGTGTATAGAGGGCGCGAAACCCTCTGGGGCCAACGTCCTGACTTTC. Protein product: CASSCIEGAKPSGANVLTF.